These T cell receptor beta chains were read from a single sample in a study of cytomegalovirus exposure and HLA in healthy donors. The protocol was immunoSEQ multiplex PCR, while the TCRdb copy is restricted to in-frame clones and leaves out a portion. Found here are hundreds of thousands of clones, around 66% of them singletons; the top ten hold 2% to 2.5%. The sample comprised PBMCs. These receptors were obtained from a female donor in good health and CMV-seronegative. The CDR3 runs from the conserved cysteine through the conserved F or W. A D gene is named only where the DNA matches it firmly. Where a row states a size, it is once, few, many or the class of an expanded clone; other rows omit it.

cdr3_aa	cdr3_nt	j_call	clone_size	v_call	d_call
CASSHGINSNYGYTF	TGTGCCAGCAGCCACGGGATAAACAGTAACTATGGCTACACCTTC	TRBJ1-2	once	TRBV7-8	-
CASTGRTEAFF	TGTGCCAGCACGGGAAGGACTGAAGCTTTCTTT	TRBJ1-1	-	TRBV2	-
CASSPGTGDQPQHF	TGTGCCAGCAGCCCTGGGACAGGGGATCAGCCCCAGCATTTT	TRBJ1-5	-	TRBV7-9	TRBD1
CASSQRSGEQYF	TGTGCCAGCAGTCAACGCAGCGGGGAGCAGTACTTC	TRBJ2-7	-	TRBV27	-
CASSYEGGTTDTQYF	TGTGCCAGCAGCTACGAAGGAGGTACCACAGATACGCAGTATTTT	TRBJ2-3	-	TRBV7-9	-
CASRPTSGMNTEAFF	TGTGCCAGCAGACCCACTTCAGGGATGAACACTGAAGCTTTCTTT	TRBJ1-1	once	TRBV2	-
CASSNRLKGKAGENIQYF	TGTGCCAGCAGCAACCGACTAAAAGGGAAAGCGGGAGAAAACATTCAGTACTTC	TRBJ2-4	-	TRBV21-1	-
CASSPTGDGETQYF	TGTGCCAGCAGTCCGACAGGGGATGGGGAGACCCAGTACTTC	TRBJ2-5	-	TRBV7-9	TRBD1
CASSIRTGRSYEQYF	TGTGCCAGTAGTATCAGGACAGGACGATCCTACGAGCAGTACTTC	TRBJ2-7	-	TRBV19	TRBD1
CAWSVVAGATGELFF	TGTGCCTGGAGCGTCGTAGCGGGAGCCACCGGGGAGCTGTTTTTT	TRBJ2-2	-	TRBV30	TRBD2